This TCR beta chain comes out of a study of T cell changes during pregnancy in multiple sclerosis. Clones were read by immunoSEQ multiplex PCR, and TCRdb kept only the in-frame ones, dropping some. The table lists about 51,000 clones, approximately 93% of them singletons, with around 1.9% in the top ten. This CDR3 comprises 14 residues. J gave up 4 bases and V 3 bases, and 1 base lay outside the gene matches. CDR1 and CDR2 (germline): KGHSH, LQKENI. The chain links TRBV18 to TRBJ2-1, with TRBD2 matching 9 bases. The sample consisted of peripheral blood, taken in the second trimester of pregnancy. The source is a female donor with multiple sclerosis, enrolled in a pregnancy study. CDR3 in DNA: TGTGCCAGCTCACCGGGACTAGCTTACAATGAGCAGTTCTTC. Translation: CASSPGLAYNEQFF.